This T cell receptor beta chain was profiled in a study of shared clonotypes between healthy human individuals. Study conclusions and caveats: Relative to their counterparts shared across all four donors, non-shared clonotypes exhibited diminished generation probabilities.

In regard to this clone: Its antigen remains unidentified.

At the deep level, the assay was run. The method was immunoSEQ multiplex PCR; TCRdb's version includes in-frame clones alone and lacks a portion of them. The sample includes 600,000 to 750,000 clones, 72% of them seen just once. The source is a woman in her 30s in good health. What was sequenced was memory CD4+ T cells sorted from blood. Documented subset: CD45RA-negative fraction.

The CDR3 loop reads CASSPGPGGSRRNEQFF. DNA of the CDR3: TGTGCCAGCAGTCCCGGGCCAGGAGGGAGCAGGCGCAATGAGCAGTTCTTC. The chain links TRBV28 to TRBJ2-1; the D gene is possibly TRBD2 (6 bases). V was clipped by 5 bases and J by 6 bases, with 23 bases between them. This CDR3 has 17 residues. CDR1 is MDHEN, CDR2 SYDVKM, per germline.